The clone carrying this TCR beta chain was seen many times. Germline V gives CDR1 SGDLS, CDR2 YYNGEE. Trimming pared 0 bases from V and 6 bases from J, leaving 13 bases between. This CDR3 has 15 amino acids. This sample stems from a study of T-cell reconstitution after alpha-beta-depleted transplantation in children. Unique molecular identifiers were incorporated during preparation of the TCRbeta library. TCRdb reprocessed the PCR reads with MiXCR, giving one entry per CDR3 protein. Of 200,000 to 300,000 distinct CDR3 sequences listed, more than 20% are singletons. This sequence originates from a girl aged 2 to 10 with Fanconi anemia, due to receive a stem cell transplant. V usage is TRBV9 and J usage is TRBJ2-1; D perhaps matches TRBD1 (6 bases). Sequencing was performed on PBMCs, taken before TCRalphabeta/CD19-depleted stem cell transplant. This CDR3 reads CASSVEGVSSNEQFF. The CDR3 bases are TGTGCCAGCAGCGTAGAGGGGGTCAGTAGCAATGAGCAGTTCTTC.